The clone carrying this TCR beta chain was seen at least ten times. Its antigen is not known. This sample is drawn from a study of T cells in Graves' hyperthyroidism and ophthalmopathy. Study-wide results and limits: Most thyroid-expanded clonotypes above 0.001 were also found in blood.

Trimming removed 5 bases from V and 7 bases from J; junction bases left unmatched: 7. Germline CDR1 reads MNHNS; CDR2 reads SASEGT. The CDR3 loop spans 14 amino acids. Amplification of TCR beta CDR3 regions was performed using RNA transcripts as template. First-round RT-PCR of the TCR CDR3 relied on the HTBI primer set. MiXCR, run by TCRdb on the multiplex PCR reads, gives a single entry per CDR3 protein. Of about half a million distinct CDR3 sequences listed, roughly 21% are singletons. Material for sequencing was blood. The chain couples TRBV6-1 to TRBJ2-1, with 8 bases lining up with TRBD2. This TCR derives from a middle-aged man with Graves' ophthalmopathy. The CDR3 spells CASSRGGLGNEQFF. CDR3 sequence (DNA): TGTGCCAGCAGTCGGGGGGGACTAGGGAATGAGCAGTTCTTC.